Listed here are 5 T cell receptor beta chains from one sample, sequenced in a study of blood T cell repertoires in COVID-19. This table comes from immunoSEQ multiplex PCR, and its TCRdb copy is limited to in-frame clones, with some not included. The sample yields around 16,000 clones, around nine tenths seen once. The sequencing sample was made of peripheral blood. These receptors were collected from a human donor in a cohort sampled during active COVID-19.

The rearrangement uses TRBV9 and TRBJ2-2; 9 nucleotides match TRBD2. The CDR3 sequence is 16 residues long. Per germline, CDR1 SGDLS and CDR2 YYNGEE. The ends lost 2 bases at V and 7 bases at J; junction bases unmatched: 9. CDR3 nucleotide sequence: TGTGCCAGCAGCGTCTCGGGCGGGGGGGCGAACGGGGAGCTGTTTTTT. It specifies CASSVSGGGANGELFF.

This chain uses TRBV5-1 with TRBJ2-6; 7 bases align to TRBD1. The CDR3 is 17 amino acids. The V segment lost 0 bases and the J segment 1 base; nucleotides outside the gene matches: 4. Germline CDR1 and CDR2: SGHRS and YFSETQ. In DNA form, the CDR3 reads TGCGCCAGCAGCTTGGGACAGGGTTTGTCTGGGGCCAACGTCCTGACTTTC. This sequence encodes CASSLGQGLSGANVLTF.

The chain employs TRBV10-2 and TRBJ2-7; weak D call: TRBD1 (6 bases). From germline, CDR1 is WSHSY and CDR2 SAAADI. The CDR3 sequence is 17 residues long. V was clipped by 2 bases and J by 0 bases, with 17 bases between them. For the CDR3, the DNA is TGCGCCAGCAGTGAGCCCTCTCCGGGACACGGCTCCTACGAGCAGTACTTC. The encoded protein is CASSEPSPGHGSYEQYF.

The rearrangement joins TRBV16 to TRBJ2-7; 7 positions match TRBD1. The V segment lost 0 bases and the J segment 6 bases; nucleotides outside the gene matches: 5. The CDR3 length is 14 residues. CDR1 is KGHSY and CDR2 is FQNENV in the germline V gene. The CDR3 DNA is TGTGCCAGCAGCCAATCCAGGGGGATCTCCGAGCAGTACTTC. Protein sequence: CASSQSRGISEQYF.

The J gene is TRBJ1-4, the V gene TRBV7-2; no clear D. Germline CDR1 reads SGHTA; CDR2 reads FQGNSA. Trimming shortened V by 1 base and J by 8 bases, and 14 bases separated the two germline ends. The CDR3 spans 15 residues. The CDR3 DNA reads TGTGCCAGCAGCTTAGACGCTCTAAGCGGGGAAAAACTGTTTTTT. Amino acid sequence: CASSLDALSGEKLFF. The complete variable domain, with remaining parts taken from reference TRBV7-2 and TRBJ1-4, reads GAGVSQSPSNKVTEKGKDVELRCDPISGHTALYWYRQSLGQGLEFLIYFQGNSAPDKSGLPSDRFSAERTGGSVSTLTIQRTQQEDSAVYLCASSLDALSGEKLFFGSGTQLSVL.